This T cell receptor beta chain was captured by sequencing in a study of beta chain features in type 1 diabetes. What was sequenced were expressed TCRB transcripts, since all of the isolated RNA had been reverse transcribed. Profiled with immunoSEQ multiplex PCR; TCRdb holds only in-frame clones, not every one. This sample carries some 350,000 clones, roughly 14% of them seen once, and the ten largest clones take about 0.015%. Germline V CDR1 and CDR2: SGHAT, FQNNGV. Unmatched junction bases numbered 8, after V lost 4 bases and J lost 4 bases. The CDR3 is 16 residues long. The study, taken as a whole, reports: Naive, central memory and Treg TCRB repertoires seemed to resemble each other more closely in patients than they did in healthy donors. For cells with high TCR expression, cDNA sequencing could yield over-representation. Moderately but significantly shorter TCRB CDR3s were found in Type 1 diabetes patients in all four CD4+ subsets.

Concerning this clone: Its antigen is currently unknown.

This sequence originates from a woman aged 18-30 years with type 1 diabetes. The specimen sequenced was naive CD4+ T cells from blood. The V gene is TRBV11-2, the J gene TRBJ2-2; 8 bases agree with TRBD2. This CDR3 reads CASSSWSSGVTGELFF. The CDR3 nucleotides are TGTGCCAGCAGCTCTTGGAGTAGCGGGGTCACCGGGGAGCTGTTTTTT.